A single TCR beta chain is shown here with its context. The donors were adults (healthy and HIV-negative) with no recent acute infections or vaccinations. It was 150 to 250 ng DNA, 25,000 to 35,000 T cell genomes, that sorted-subset replicate PCRs used. Assay: immunoSEQ multiplex PCR; the TCRdb copy retains only in-frame clones and omits some. Of over a million clones listed, around 78% are singletons. The data were taken from a study of shared clonotypes between healthy human individuals. Study details: Aged 18 to 49, the donors were two women and three men.

The CDR3 is 15 amino acids. The V gene end was trimmed by 6 bases and the J gene end by 6 bases; junction bases not matched to a gene: 8. The V gene's germline CDR1 is LNHDA and CDR2 SQIVND (reference sequence). Sequenced: memory CD4+ T cells from PBMCs. Subset given: CD45RA-negative fraction. The genes are TRBV19 and TRBJ2-3; 11 bases are shared with TRBD1. This TCR was recovered from a young man in good health. Some clones in this sample may be carry-over from other donors' samples. CDR3 nucleotides: TGTGCCAGTAGGGATTTGGACAGGGGGCTTGATACGCAGTATTTT. Protein sequence: CASRDLDRGLDTQYF.